This TCR beta chain was obtained from a study of neoadjuvant anti-PD-1 for oral cavity cancer. Overall study results and limits: After neoadjuvant nivolumab, PBMC T cell clonality was significantly higher in non-responders than responders.

TCRdb's table, derived via immunoSEQ multiplex PCR, lists solely in-frame clones and lacks some. The table lists 15,000 or so clones, around two thirds of them singletons. The CDR3 is 16 residues long. Germline lookup yields CDR1 MNHNS and CDR2 SASEGT. V shed 7 bases and J 1 base; nucleotides not matched to a gene: 10. This clone has only a few counts. What it binds is unknown. V gene TRBV6-1 combines with J gene TRBJ1-1; 9 bases line up with TRBD1. This specimen consisted of PBMCs, obtained before nivolumab (anti-PD-1) treatment. This sequence originates from a person between 40 and 85 years old with oral cavity squamous cell carcinoma. CDR3 coding DNA: TGTGCCAGCAATGACCGACAGGGGGTATCGAACACTGAAGCTTTCTTT. Translated, it gives CASNDRQGVSNTEAFF.